These T cell receptor beta chains were read from a single sample in a study of cytomegalovirus exposure and HLA in healthy donors. Sequenced by immunoSEQ multiplex PCR; TCRdb stores in-frame clones only, minus some. The top ten hold approximately 21% of the sample, which has about 90,000 clones, approximately 60% seen once. Sequencing used PBMCs. All receptors derive from a woman aged 50 to 60 in good health and CMV-seropositive. The CDR3 runs from the conserved cysteine through the conserved F or W. A D gene is named only where the DNA matches it firmly. Clone sizes are given selectively: once, few, many, or a class where the clone is expanded.

J | D | size | V | DNA | CDR3
TRBJ2-6 | . | few | TRBV18 | TGTGCCAGCTCATCCGGGGGTGGCACCCCTGGGGCCAACGTCCTGACTTTC | CASSSGGGTPGANVLTF
TRBJ1-1 | . | . | TRBV7-9 | TGTGCCAGCAGCCTCTCAGCGGTCACTGAAGCTTTCTTT | CASSLSAVTEAFF
TRBJ2-3 | . | few | TRBV28 | TGTGCCAGCAGTTTGGCGGGGTTATCAGATACGCAGTATTTT | CASSLAGLSDTQYF
TRBJ1-3 | . | . | TRBV30 | TGTGCCTGGGCTCGGGACACTCACACCATATATTTT | CAWARDTHTIYF
TRBJ1-1 | TRBD1 | . | TRBV6-1 | TGTGCCAGCAGTGAAGGGACAGGGGCCACCGAAGCTTTCTTT | CASSEGTGATEAFF
TRBJ1-3 | . | . | TRBV21-1 | TGTGCCAGCACGGTCCCAATCGGCACCATATATTTT | CASTVPIGTIYF
TRBJ2-5 | TRBD2 | . | TRBV5-1 | TGCGCCAGCAGCTTGTCTTTGGGGGGGACGGAGACCCAGTACTTC | CASSLSLGGTETQYF
TRBJ2-7 | TRBD1 | few | TRBV2 | TGTGCCAGCAGTCAACAGGGGCAACGCATCTACGAGCAGTACTTC | CASSQQGQRIYEQYF
TRBJ2-7 | . | . | TRBV28 | TGTGCCAGCAGGCGAACAGGCTCCTACGAGCAGTACTTC | CASRRTGSYEQYF
TRBJ1-2 | TRBD1 | . | TRBV15 | TGTGCCACCAGCAGGGGACGGGACAGGGAGGATTATGGCTACACCTTC | CATSRGRDREDYGYTF
TRBJ2-1 | TRBD2 | . | TRBV4-3 | TGCGCCAGCAGCCAAGATAGCGCGGGGGGGCCTTACAATGAGCAGTTCTTC | CASSQDSAGGPYNEQFF
TRBJ2-1 | TRBD2 | . | TRBV5-6 | TGTGCCAGCAGCTTGGGAGGGGGCGGGGGGGCAAAGCGGTTCTTC | CASSLGGGGGAKRFF
TRBJ2-7 | TRBD1 | . | TRBV28 | TGTGCCAGCAGGTTGGACAGGGGGTACGAGCAGTACTTC | CASRLDRGYEQYF
TRBJ2-5 | . | . | TRBV27 | TGTGCCAGCATGCGTTCTATGGGGGCAGAGACCCAGTACTTC | CASMRSMGAETQYF
TRBJ1-5 | TRBD1 | . | TRBV19 | TGTGCCAGTAGCGGGACAGTTAGCAATCAGCCCCAGCATTTT | CASSGTVSNQPQHF
TRBJ2-7 | TRBD2 | . | TRBV28 | TGTGCCAGCAGCACTCGACTAGCGGGTGCCTACGAGCAGTACTTC | CASSTRLAGAYEQYF
TRBJ2-1 | . | few | TRBV11-2 | TGTGCCAGCAGCTTGGGAGGCGCGGGGGCCCTCTACAATGAGCAGTTCTTC | CASSLGGAGALYNEQFF
TRBJ1-1 | . | . | TRBV19 | TGTGCCAGTAGTATGGGTCGGGGGAGGTTGACTGAAGCTTTCTTT | CASSMGRGRLTEAFF
TRBJ1-3 | . | . | TRBV5-4 | TGTGCCAGCAGCTTCGGGACTGACTACCGAAACACCATATATTTT | CASSFGTDYRNTIYF
TRBJ1-5 | TRBD1 | few | TRBV7-9 | TGTGCCAGCAGCTTGACAGGGGGCAATCAGCCCCAGCATTTT | CASSLTGGNQPQHF
TRBJ1-3 | . | . | TRBV6-5 | TGTGCCAGCAGCCAATGGGGGACACCTGGAAACACCATATATTTT | CASSQWGTPGNTIYF
TRBJ1-5 | TRBD1 | once | TRBV10-1 | TGCGCCAGCAGTGAGTCAGTGTACAGGGGGCGGCGGCAGCCCCAGCATTTT | CASSESVYRGRRQPQHF
TRBJ1-4 | . | . | TRBV2 | TGTGCCAGCAGGGACAGAAATGAAAAACTGTTTTTT | CASRDRNEKLFF
TRBJ1-5 | TRBD1 | . | TRBV28 | TGTGCCAGCAGTACAGGGGGCAATCAGCCCCAGCATTTT | CASSTGGNQPQHF
TRBJ1-1 | . | . | TRBV5-1 | TGCGCCAGCAGCTTGGACAGAATGAACACTGAAGCTTTCTTT | CASSLDRMNTEAFF
TRBJ1-5 | . | . | TRBV10-3 | TGTGCCATCAGCTTAACAGGGAGCAATCAGCCCCAGCATTTT | CAISLTGSNQPQHF
TRBJ1-4 | . | . | TRBV15 | TGTGCCACCAGCACGGACAGCCTGGGGGATGAAAAACTGTTTTTT | CATSTDSLGDEKLFF
TRBJ2-5 | TRBD1 | . | TRBV7-9 | TGTGCCAGCAGCTTAGCGGATGAAGGGGGCAGGGCCCAGTACTTC | CASSLADEGGRAQYF
TRBJ2-3 | TRBD2 | . | TRBV19 | TGTGCCAGTAGTATAGGGGACTACCGCACAGATACGCAGTATTTT | CASSIGDYRTDTQYF
TRBJ2-1 | TRBD1 | few | TRBV9 | TGTGCCAGCAGCCCCCCGACAGGGAGCTCCTACAATGAGCAGTTCTTC | CASSPPTGSSYNEQFF
TRBJ2-3 | TRBD2 | . | TRBV4-2 | TGTGCCAGCAGCCAGTCCGGGACTAGCGGGGGGAACACAGATACGCAGTATTTT | CASSQSGTSGGNTDTQYF
TRBJ1-2 | . | once | TRBV10-3 | TGTGCCATCAGCGGGGGGGACACGGGATTTGGTGGCTACACCTTC | CAISGGDTGFGGYTF